The present entry profiles one T cell receptor beta chain with its context. TCRdb re-derived calls from the RT-PCR reads in MiXCR, one entry per CDR3 protein. This table holds tens of thousands of distinct CDR3 sequences, around four fifths found once. The data were taken from a study of yellow fever vaccine responses in identical twins. The TCR originated in a woman between 18 and 29 years old who received the yellow fever vaccine. Specimen: T cells from blood (PBMCs), unsorted or a sorted subset (not recorded which), collected before or after yellow fever vaccination (not recorded which).

The CDR3 is CASSPRGISGRYGYEQYF. In DNA form, the CDR3 reads TGTGCCAGCAGCCCGAGAGGGATTAGCGGGAGGTACGGCTACGAGCAGTACTTC. The chain combines TRBV11-1 with TRBJ2-7; 10 nucleotides line up with TRBD2. CDR3 length: 18 residues. Germline V gene data show CDR1 as SGHAT and CDR2 as FQDESV (reference sequence). The V gene end was trimmed by 5 bases and the J gene end by 3 bases; junction bases not matched to a gene: 16. The complete variable domain, with remaining parts taken from reference TRBV11-1 and TRBJ2-7, reads EAEVAQSPRYKITEKSQAVAFWCDPISGHATLYWYRQILGQGPELLVQFQDESVVDDSQLPKDRFSAERLKGVDSTLKIQPAELGDSAMYLCASSPRGISGRYGYEQYFGPGTRLTVT.